The 6 T cell receptor beta chains reported below all come from one sample, sequenced in a study of T cell responses to AZD1222 COVID-19 vaccine. Sequencing was performed with immunoSEQ multiplex PCR; in TCRdb, only in-frame clones are kept and a portion is missing. This sample carries some 140,000 clones, over 85% of them seen once, and the ten largest clones take approximately 20%. The specimen was peripheral blood, collected on day 0 of AZD1222 vaccination. The source of these receptors is an adult in good health.

This clone has a single count. The rearrangement joins TRBV4-1 to TRBJ2-3, with TRBD2 matching over 9 bases. The CDR3 runs 18 residues. The V gene end was trimmed by 3 bases and the J gene end by 0 bases; junction bases not matched to a gene: 10. The germline CDR1 and CDR2 sequences are MGHRA and YSYEKL. CDR3 nucleotides: TGCGCCAGCAGCCACCGGGCTGGTAGCGGGGGAAGCACAGATACGCAGTATTTT. Protein sequence: CASSHRAGSGGSTDTQYF.

The V gene is TRBV10-2, the J gene TRBJ1-2; no reliable D call. From germline, CDR1 is WSHSY and CDR2 SAAADI. The CDR3 length is 13 residues. V lost 2 bases and J 4 bases, leaving 8 bases between the germline ends. The CDR3 region has the DNA TGCGCCAGCAGTGAGCCAGACGCCTATGGCTACACCTTC. This sequence encodes CASSEPDAYGYTF.

V usage is TRBV10-3 and J usage is TRBJ1-2; TRBD1 might be the D (6 bases). CDR3 size: 12 residues. CDR1 is ENHRY and CDR2 is SYGVKD in the germline V gene. The V end was cut by 10 bases, the J end by 3 bases, with 12 bases between. The CDR3 region is CATTGTYYGYTF. In nucleotides, the CDR3 is TGTGCCACCACAGGGACCTACTATGGCTACACCTTC.

This clone was observed a few times. The chain employs TRBV13 and TRBJ2-7; no reliable D call. Germline CDR1 is PRHDT and CDR2 is FYEKMQ (reference sequence). The CDR3 covers 16 residues. V was clipped by 5 bases and J by 3 bases, with 20 bases between them. CDR3 protein: CASSQLHSSDYYEQYF. The CDR3 coding sequence is TGTGCCAGCAGCCAACTCCATAGCTCCGATTACTACGAGCAGTACTTC.

The chain has TRBV29-1 and TRBJ2-1; TRBD2 agrees at 8 bases. Trimming removed 3 bases from V and 6 bases from J; junction bases left unmatched: 7. The CDR3 is 14 amino acids. Germline V gives CDR1 SQVTM, CDR2 ANQGSEA. DNA for the CDR3: TGCAGCGTTGATCCGAGCGGGACTAGCAATGAGCAGTTCTTC. Protein product: CSVDPSGTSNEQFF.

This sequence joins TRBV15 and TRBJ2-5, with a tentative D call TRBD2 (5 bases). The CDR3 runs to 14 residues. V was shortened by 5 bases and J by 2 bases, with 12 bases between the two germline ends. Germline CDR1 is LNHNV and CDR2 is YYDKDF (reference sequence). In DNA, the CDR3 is TGTGCCACCAGCGTCGGACTCCAACAAGAGACCCAGTACTTC. As protein: CATSVGLQQETQYF.